This T cell receptor beta chain derives from a study of blood T cells in healthy people across ages (dated by TCRdb to the mid-2010s). Background on the whole study: In model experiments, roughly one uniquely barcoded TCR beta cDNA molecule per two T cells was captured by template switching. To track age-related changes in TCR beta repertoire diversity, the study relied on deep sequencing normalized with unique cDNA molecular identifiers. The donors were divided into four age groups: young (average around 15 years), middle-aged (approximately 42), aged (about 60) and long-lived (nearly 85). To avoid experimental bias, donors of different ages were randomly spread across the sequencing lanes. The study analyzed two additional independent replicas of 1 million unique cDNA reads from the same blood draw for two donors, one aged 18 to 30 and one aged 80 or older. Points the paper makes about the study in general: Total diversity estimates from one million sequenced T cells were considered lower bounds and underestimates. Observed TCR beta diversity correlated strongly with the percentage of naive T cells measured by flow cytometry. Compared with the aged group, more naive CD4+ T cells, fewer expanded clones and increased TCR diversity were shown by the long-lived group, suggesting age selection. As age increased, observed TCR beta diversity per million T cells dropped in a roughly linear way, and a significant reduction was already evident by age 40. Since profiling was done on bulk unsorted PBMCs, naive and antigen-experienced compartments could not be conclusively compared. Because the CMV infection status of the donors was unknown, age-related changes in expanded clonotypes may potentially have been confounded.

Trimming at the junction amounts to 5 bases on V and 2 bases on J, and the germline ends lie 11 bases apart. Taken from the germline V gene (reference sequence), the CDR1 and CDR2 loops are SEHNR and FQNEAQ. The CDR3 runs 14 residues from the cysteine to the phenylalanine. The DNA shown is the 42-base CDR3, in frame from base 1. The donors were 40 or so Caucasian individuals from Russia, aged 6 to 90 years, who were systemically healthy. Approximately 10 milliliters of peripheral blood were collected from each donor into EDTA-treated Vacutainer tubes. PBMCs were isolated by Ficoll-Paque density-gradient centrifugation, with at least 7 million obtained per sample. Trizol reagent was used to extract total RNA from PBMCs, with at least 5 micrograms per sample. Naive CD45RAhigh/CD27high T cell percentages were measured by flow cytometry on a PBMC aliquot from every donor. The method behind the library was 5' RACE. TCRdb lists the instrument as Illumina HiSeq 2500. A second PCR of about 7 to 12 cycles was run with a J-beta primer mix and a sample-barcoded 5' primer. A unique molecular identifier was introduced onto each TCR beta cDNA molecule by a template-switch 5' adaptor carrying 12 random nucleotides. Each sample yielded at least 2.5 million CDR3-containing paired-end reads. First-strand cDNA synthesis was performed from all RNA using the Mint cDNA synthesis kit, with priming by a TRBC-specific oligonucleotide. Following uracil-DNA glycosylase treatment, all cDNA underwent a first 18-cycle PCR with the universal primers M1SS and BC2_uni_R. The authors' pipeline ran thus. Each sample was normalized by randomly selecting 1 million high-quality reads, each carrying a distinct molecular identifier. Instead of being binned into consensus sequences, reads that shared molecular identifiers were thrown out. CDR3 identification, clonotype clustering and error correction used MiTCR with a Q25 quality threshold and the strictest error-elimination algorithm. Lower-bound total TCR beta diversity was estimated with a nonparametric unseen species model using Euler transformation. The public reads were run again by TCRdb, first through fastp at Q25 and then through MiXCR, and only productive beta chains were kept. Entries are consolidated by CDR3 protein sequence, retaining the most common genes and DNA. The V and J calls were determined by TCRdb, not by the authors. The sample table records roughly 800,000 distinct CDR3 sequences; about 62% of these occur just once. The top ten clonotypes cover approximately 20% of the sample.

Regarding this clonotype: Its antigen has not been determined. Within one base of it there is no much larger clone, and no base qualities were kept.

The sequence joins TRBV7-9 to TRBJ2-3, with the D segment identity uncertain. The specimen was blood. This TCR derives from a man aged 25 to 40 in good health. The nucleotide sequence reads TGTGCCAGCAGCCGCCTCAGTTTCACAGATACGCAGTATTTT. It translates to CASSRLSFTDTQYF.